This T cell receptor (beta chain) stems from a study of T cell responses to AZD1222 COVID-19 vaccine. Study observations and caveats: Repertoire samples came only from after the peak T cell response. Donors were mostly white British, more females; clonal diversity possibly underestimated.

With regard to this clone: Its specificity is not known.

Only in-frame clones appear in the TCRdb table, and some are missing; sequencing was by immunoSEQ multiplex PCR. The repertoire holds about 99,000 clones, with more than 80% as singletons. The V and J ends lost 11 bases and 6 bases, in that order; junction bases with no gene match: 15. Germline values: CDR1 MNHEY, CDR2 SVGAGI. The CDR3 extends over 14 amino acids. This chain links TRBV6-5 with TRBJ1-1; 7 bases align to TRBD1. This TCR was recovered from an adult in good health. This material consisted of peripheral blood, taken on day 0 of AZD1222 vaccination. CDR3 loop: CAAVLDPGGSEAFF. The DNA of the CDR3 is TGTGCCGCTGTATTGGATCCAGGGGGGTCTGAAGCTTTCTTT.